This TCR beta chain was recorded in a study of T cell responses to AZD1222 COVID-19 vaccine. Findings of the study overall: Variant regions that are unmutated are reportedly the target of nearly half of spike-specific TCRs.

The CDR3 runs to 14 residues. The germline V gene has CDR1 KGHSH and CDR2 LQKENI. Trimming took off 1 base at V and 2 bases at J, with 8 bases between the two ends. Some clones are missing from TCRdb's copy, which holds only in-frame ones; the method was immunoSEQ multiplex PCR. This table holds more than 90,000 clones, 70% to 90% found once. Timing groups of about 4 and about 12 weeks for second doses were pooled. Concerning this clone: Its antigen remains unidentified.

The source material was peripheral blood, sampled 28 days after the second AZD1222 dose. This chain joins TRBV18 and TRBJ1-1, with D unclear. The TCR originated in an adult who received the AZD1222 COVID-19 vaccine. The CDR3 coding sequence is TGTGCCAGCTCACCACTTTCAGTAAACACTGAAGCTTTCTTT. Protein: CASSPLSVNTEAFF. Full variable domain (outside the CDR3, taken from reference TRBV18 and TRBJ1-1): NAGVMQNPRHLVRRRGQEARLRCSPMKGHSHVYWYRQLPEEGLKFMVYLQKENIIDESGMPKERFSAEFPKEGPSILRIQQVVRGDSAAYFCASSPLSVNTEAFFGQGTRLTVV.